The next 21 T cell receptor beta chains were all read from a single sample in a study of identical twins. Each CDR3 protein gets one entry after TCRdb re-called the 5' RACE reads with MiXCR. The sample has around 490,000 distinct CDR3 sequences, roughly 13% seen once. These same data were also listed under a study on yellow fever vaccine responses in identical twins.

Material: CD4+ T cells sorted from blood. The receptor source for this set is a woman between 18 and 29 years old in good health.

The chain uses TRBV12-3 or TRBV12-4 and TRBJ2-5, with unresolved D. The CDR3 contains 14 residues. V lost 6 bases and J lost 5, with 16 bases in between. The CDR3 loop is CASRSTGNMETQYF. For the CDR3, the DNA is TGTGCCAGCAGGTCCACTGGGAATATGGAGACCCAGTACTTC.

The chain employs TRBV6-2 or TRBV6-3 and TRBJ2-7; possible D gene TRBD2, 5 bases. V was clipped by 6 bases and J by 3 bases, with 9 bases between them. The germline V gene encodes CDR1 MNHEY and CDR2 SVGEGT. The CDR3 length is 12 residues. CDR3 nucleotides: TGTGCCAGCAGCACCCGGGGCTACGAGCAGTACTTC. This encodes CASSTRGYEQYF.

The genes are TRBV28 and TRBJ2-7; 8 bases match TRBD2. Trimming removed 8 bases from V and 4 bases from J; junction bases left unmatched: 4. The CDR3 consists of 12 residues. CDR1 and CDR2 from the germline V gene are MDHEN and SYDVKM. The CDR3 loop is CASGGGPYEQYF. CDR3 bases: TGTGCCAGCGGCGGGGGGCCGTACGAGCAGTACTTC.

Only a few counts were recorded for this clonotype. The chain joins TRBV24-1 to TRBJ2-4; tentatively, D is TRBD2 (5 bases). From germline, CDR1 is KGHDR and CDR2 SFDVKD. The V end was cut by 3 bases, the J end by 6 bases, with 14 bases between. The CDR3 extends over 15 amino acids. Written as DNA, the CDR3 is TGTGCCACCAGTGATCCTAGGACTTCAACAAACATTCAGTACTTC. Its translation: CATSDPRTSTNIQYF.

This chain uses TRBV7-2 with TRBJ2-5; 7 nucleotides agree with TRBD2. The CDR3 sequence is 13 residues long. From germline, CDR1 is SGHTA and CDR2 FQGNSA. J lost 5 bases, V lost 6 bases, and 6 bases had no gene match. CDR3 residues: CASRPGRGETQYF. The CDR3 region has the DNA TGTGCCAGCAGACCAGGGCGGGGGGAGACCCAGTACTTC.

The rearrangement links TRBV27 to TRBJ2-7; 12 bases fit TRBD1. The CDR3 extends over 17 amino acids. The V and J ends lost 5 bases and 4 bases, in that order; junction bases with no gene match: 12. Germline V CDR1 and CDR2: MNHEY, SMNVEV (reference sequence). Here the CDR3 reads CASSLRGRDRGRYEQYF. CDR3 in DNA: TGTGCCAGCAGTCTCCGAGGGCGGGACAGGGGGCGATACGAGCAGTACTTC.

The chain uses TRBV7-3 and TRBJ2-3; D is perhaps TRBD1 or TRBD2 (5 bases each). The CDR3 is 17 residues long. Germline V gene sequence: CDR1 SGHTA, CDR2 FQGTGA. The V end lost 0 bases, the J end lost 4 bases, and 17 bases lay between the germline ends. The CDR3 DNA reads TGTGCCAGCAGCTTAACGGAAAGAGGGGTCGGGGCAGATACGCAGTATTTT. This sequence encodes CASSLTERGVGADTQYF. The full variable domain, in which reference TRBV7-3 and TRBJ2-3 provide the parts outside the CDR3, is GAGVSQTPSNKVTEKGKYVELRCDPISGHTALYWYRQSLGQGPEFLIYFQGTGAADDSGLPNDRFFAVRPEGSVSTLKIQRTERGDSAVYLCASSLTERGVGADTQYFGPGTRLTVL.

This clonotype was picked up a small number of times. The chain carries TRBV5-1 and TRBJ2-2, with a tentative D call TRBD1 (6 bases). V was shortened by 2 bases and J by 4 bases, with 15 bases between the two germline ends. The CDR3 extends over 16 amino acids. Looked up from germline, CDR1 is SGHRS and CDR2 is YFSETQ. CDR3 sequence (DNA): TGCGCCAGCAGCTTCTACAAACAGGGAGCCACCGGGGAGCTGTTTTTT. Its protein product is CASSFYKQGATGELFF.

The table lists this clonotype with a few counts. In nucleotides, the CDR3 is TGTGCCAGCAGCCAAGATTTAAGACCCCAGTACTTC. Amino acids: CASSQDLRPQYF. The chain combines TRBV3-1 with TRBJ2-5; D remains unclear. This CDR3 is 12 amino acids long. Germline values: CDR1 LGHDT, CDR2 YNNKEL (reference sequence). V lost 0 bases, J lost 9 bases, and 8 bases lay in between.

The gene calls are TRBV28 and TRBJ1-6, with 7 bases that match TRBD1. Looked up from germline, CDR1 is MDHEN and CDR2 is SYDVKM. The V and J ends lost 6 bases and 10 bases, in that order; junction bases with no gene match: 9. There are 14 residues in the CDR3. The CDR3 region is CASRSETGSSPLHF. CDR3 sequence (DNA): TGTGCCAGCAGATCCGAGACAGGGTCCTCACCCCTCCACTTT.

The chain couples TRBV18 to TRBJ2-7, with TRBD2 identical over 9 bases. Germline V gene data show CDR1 as KGHSH and CDR2 as LQKENI. Germline trimming cut 3 bases from V and 5 bases from J; bases unmatched to any gene: 11. The CDR3 runs to 16 residues. The CDR3 spells CASSPATSGFFDEQYF. CDR3 sequence (DNA): TGTGCCAGCTCACCGGCGACTAGCGGTTTTTTCGACGAGCAGTACTTC.

In its sample, this clonotype was seen a few times. This chain uses TRBV19 with TRBJ2-1, with 13 bases lining up with TRBD2. Unmatched junction bases numbered 7, after V lost 7 bases and J lost 4 bases. Germline CDR1 is LNHDA and CDR2 is SQIVND (reference sequence). CDR3 length equals 16 residues. The CDR3 coding sequence is TGTGCCAGTAACGGACTAGCGGGAGAGGAGTACAATGAGCAGTTCTTC. Translated, it gives CASNGLAGEEYNEQFF.

This clonotype was observed a handful of times. This chain connects TRBV6-2 or TRBV6-3 to TRBJ1-4, with 8 bases fitting TRBD1. Germline CDR1 MNHEY, CDR2 SVGEGT. The CDR3 has 14 amino acids. V lost 7 bases and J lost 6; bases outside the gene matches: 7. CDR3 residues: CASKDRGSYEKLFF. CDR3 DNA: TGTGCCAGCAAAGACAGGGGCTCGTATGAAAAACTGTTTTTT.

This chain joins TRBV10-3 and TRBJ1-1; D call uncertain. CDR1 is ENHRY and CDR2 is SYGVKD in the germline V gene. This CDR3 is built from 14 residues. V lost 6 bases and J lost 3, with 14 bases in between. The CDR3: CAISPTRRDTEAFF. The CDR3 DNA is TGTGCCATCAGCCCGACCCGGCGGGACACTGAAGCTTTCTTT.

V gene TRBV9 combines with J gene TRBJ2-7; 9 bases align to TRBD1. Per the germline V gene, CDR1 is SGDLS and CDR2 is YYNGEE. The CDR3 sequence is 14 residues long. V shed 0 bases and J 6 bases; nucleotides not matched to a gene: 4. This CDR3 reads CASSVGDREGEQYF. CDR3 bases: TGTGCCAGCAGCGTAGGGGACAGGGAGGGCGAGCAGTACTTC.

The rearrangement uses TRBV25-1 and TRBJ2-7, with D perhaps matching TRBD1 or TRBD2 (5 bases each). The ends were cut back, 4 bases at V and 2 bases at J, with 15 bases in the middle. CDR3 length: 15 residues. The germline CDR1 and CDR2 sequences are MGHDK and SYGVNS. CDR3 coding DNA: TGTGCCAGCAGTGGACGGGACGCTGCTACCTACGAGCAGTACTTC. Translated: CASSGRDAATYEQYF.

The chain recombines TRBV27 with TRBJ2-3; 11 bases are shared with TRBD2. Trimming at V came to 6 bases and at J to 2 bases, leaving 7 bases not matched to a gene. The CDR3 sequence is 16 residues long. CDR1 and CDR2 from the germline V gene are MNHEY and SMNVEV (reference sequence). The CDR3 spells CASRGLAGRPTDTQYF. CDR3 DNA: TGTGCCAGCAGAGGACTAGCGGGCCGCCCCACAGATACGCAGTATTTT.

The CDR3 loop is CASSSAGRAYNEQFF. The DNA of the CDR3 is TGTGCCAGCAGTTCGGCGGGGCGAGCCTACAATGAGCAGTTCTTC. V gene TRBV12-3 or TRBV12-4 combines with J gene TRBJ2-1; D is perhaps TRBD2 (6 bases). This CDR3 spans 15 amino acids. V was shortened by 4 bases and J by 2 bases, with 12 bases between the two germline ends.

This chain joins TRBV13 and TRBJ2-6; 8 bases are shared with TRBD1. Germline V gene data show CDR1 as PRHDT and CDR2 as FYEKMQ (reference sequence). The CDR3 covers 17 residues. V lost 6 bases, J lost 1 base, and 8 bases stayed unmatched. CDR3 nucleotide sequence: TGTGCCAGCAGACCGGATCAGGGGGCGTCTGGGGCCAACGTCCTGACTTTC. Translating gives CASRPDQGASGANVLTF.

The rearrangement joins TRBV6-1 to TRBJ2-7; D might be TRBD1 (6 bases). The V and J ends lost 4 bases and 0 bases respectively, with 13 bases between them. The CDR3 spans 15 residues. Germline CDR1 reads MNHNS; CDR2 reads SASEGT. The CDR3 here is CASSVGLGASYEQYF. The DNA for the CDR3 is TGTGCCAGCAGTGTCGGTCTGGGGGCCTCCTACGAGCAGTACTTC.

This clonotype was seen only a few times. CDR3 DNA sequence: TGTGCCAGCAGTTACAAGGCGGGGAAGTCGTTCTTC. Translated, it gives CASSYKAGKSFF. V gene TRBV6-2 or TRBV6-3 combines with J gene TRBJ2-1; TRBD2 is a possible D gene (6 bases). Germline V gives CDR1 MNHEY, CDR2 SVGEGT. This CDR3 is built from 12 residues. With 2 bases removed from V and 15 bases from J, the gap between germline ends came to 14 bases.